The 20 T cell receptor beta chains below come from one sample, sequenced in a study of blood T cell repertoires in COVID-19. The data were produced by immunoSEQ multiplex PCR, yet TCRdb's version contains in-frame clones alone and is incomplete. The table lists about 110,000 clones, about 85% of them singletons, with around 4.5% in the top ten. Sequenced input: peripheral blood. The origin of the receptors is a man aged 45-65 years with acute or convalescent COVID-19.

The gene calls are TRBV7-2 and TRBJ2-7, with D tentatively TRBD2 (5 bases). Germline V CDR1 and CDR2: SGHTA, FQGNSA. The CDR3 consists of 15 residues. With 4 bases removed from V and 6 bases from J, the gap between germline ends came to 19 bases. The CDR3 loop reads CASSSQPGSRREQYF. In nucleotides, the CDR3 is TGTGCCAGCAGCTCCCAGCCGGGATCCCGCCGCGAGCAGTACTTC.

This chain connects TRBV3-1 (or the pseudogene TRBV3-2) to TRBJ1-4; D is perhaps TRBD1 (5 bases). Trimming shortened V by 1 base and J by 8 bases, and 14 bases separated the two germline ends. This CDR3 region has 15 residues. CDR1 is LGHDT, CDR2 YNNKEL, per germline (reference sequence). In nucleotides, the CDR3 is TGTGCCAGCAGCCAAGCAAGCGGGGGAGAGGAAAAACTGTTTTTT. Its translation: CASSQASGGEEKLFF.

Comments on this clone: Different DNA sequences within this sample yield the same CDR3. The genes are TRBV12-3 or TRBV12-4 and TRBJ1-1; D unresolved. V was clipped by 2 bases and J by 1 base, with 5 bases between them. The CDR3 sequence is 13 residues long. The CDR3 region has the DNA TGTGCCAGCAGTTTAACGGGGAACACTGAAGCTTTCTTT. Translation: CASSLTGNTEAFF.

The V and J genes are TRBV9 and TRBJ1-3; D gene uncertain. CDR1 and CDR2 from the germline V gene are SGDLS and YYNGEE. V lost 4 bases, J lost 2 bases, and 10 bases lay in between. CDR3 length equals 14 residues. This chain's CDR3 is CASSPQIPGNTIYF. The CDR3 DNA sequence: TGTGCCAGCAGCCCACAGATTCCTGGAAACACCATATATTTT.

CDR3 nucleotides: TGTGCCAGCAGTAATAGCGGGAGCTCCTACGAGCAGTACTTC. It codes for CASSNSGSSYEQYF. The V and J genes are TRBV6-5 and TRBJ2-7; 9 bases map to TRBD2. The CDR3 runs 14 residues. Germline-derived CDR1 and CDR2 are MNHEY and SVGAGI. Trimming cost V 5 bases and J 0 bases; bases outside gene matches: 2.

The genes are TRBV30 and TRBJ1-2, with 8 bases identical to TRBD1. The CDR3 has 14 residues. Germline-derived CDR1 and CDR2 are GTSNPN and SVGIG (reference sequence). Trimming removed 5 bases from V and 3 bases from J; junction bases left unmatched: 8. DNA of the CDR3: TGTGCCTGGGCCAGACAGGGGTTAGACTATGGCTACACCTTC. It codes for CAWARQGLDYGYTF.

V gene TRBV5-6 combines with J gene TRBJ2-7; 10 bases agree with TRBD1. The V segment lost 3 bases and the J segment 5 bases; nucleotides outside the gene matches: 8. This CDR3 contains 15 residues. Looked up from germline, CDR1 is SGHDT and CDR2 is YYEEEE. The CDR3 here is CASSSPRDRGHEQYF. CDR3 bases: TGTGCCAGCAGCTCACCCCGGGACAGGGGACACGAGCAGTACTTC.

This clone was seen only once. The chain couples TRBV10-3 to TRBJ2-3; 11 positions match TRBD2. Looked up from germline, CDR1 is ENHRY and CDR2 is SYGVKD. The CDR3 consists of 15 residues. V dropped 3 bases and J dropped 4; count of bases not matched to a gene: 3. The CDR3 DNA is TGTGCCATCAGTGAACTAGCGGGGGTCTCAGATACGCAGTATTTT. Encoded protein: CAISELAGVSDTQYF.

This clone is labeled as large. The genes are TRBV28 and TRBJ1-4; a weak D match, TRBD1 (5 bases). Germline values: CDR1 MDHEN, CDR2 SYDVKM. The V and J ends lost 0 bases and 0 bases respectively, with 8 bases between them. The CDR3 covers 16 residues. The CDR3 sequence: CASSLWTVATNEKLFF. The CDR3 DNA is TGTGCCAGCAGTTTATGGACAGTTGCAACTAATGAAAAACTGTTTTTT.

The chain combines TRBV6-5 with TRBJ1-2; 7 positions agree with TRBD1. J gave up 8 bases and V 7 bases, and 7 bases lay outside the gene matches. Germline CDR1 is MNHEY and CDR2 is SVGAGI. The CDR3 is 12 residues long. This CDR3 reads CASTSAGGGYTF. The CDR3 nucleotides read TGTGCCAGCACTAGTGCAGGGGGGGGCTACACCTTC.

The chain employs TRBV11-2 and TRBJ2-7; D is possibly TRBD2 (5 bases). Germline V lookup: CDR1 SGHAT, CDR2 FQNNGV. V gave up 0 bases and J gave up 6 bases, with 9 bases separating them. The CDR3 spans 13 residues. The chain's CDR3 is CASSLDPGSEQYF. CDR3 DNA sequence: TGTGCCAGCAGCTTAGATCCGGGATCCGAGCAGTACTTC.

This clone is a singleton in its sample. The junction departs from the called germline gene at one end, perhaps through a read error. The rearrangement links TRBV28 to TRBJ2-2, with TRBD2 identical over 10 bases. The length of the CDR3 is 16 residues. Germline V gene data show CDR1 as MDHEN and CDR2 as SYDVKM. CDR3 in DNA: TGTGCCAACAGTTACACACTAGCGGGAAACACCGGGGAGCTGTTTTTT. It yields the protein CANSYTLAGNTGELFF.

The chain links TRBV5-1 to TRBJ2-2; no reliable D call. Trimming cost V 4 bases and J 5 bases, with 15 bases left between them. The CDR3 totals 15 residues. Germline-derived CDR1 and CDR2 are SGHRS and YFSETQ. The CDR3 nucleotides are TGCGCCAGCAGCCCCGGATGGTCCGGGACCGGGGAGCTGTTTTTT. Its protein product is CASSPGWSGTGELFF. The whole variable domain, remainder taken from reference TRBV5-1 and TRBJ2-2, is KAGVTQTPRYLIKTRGQQVTLSCSPISGHRSVSWYQQTPGQGLQFLFEYFSETQRNKGNFPGRFSGRQFSNSRSEMNVSTLELGDSALYLCASSPGWSGTGELFFGEGSRLTVL.

CDR3 residues: CSVEARTLTGNTIYF. DNA of the CDR3: TGCAGCGTTGAGGCCAGGACACTGACTGGAAACACCATATATTTT. The V call is TRBV29-1, the J call TRBJ1-3; D might be TRBD1 (5 bases). CDR1 SQVTM and CDR2 ANQGSEA come from the germline V gene. Trimming removed 3 bases from V and 2 bases from J, with 14 bases in between. The CDR3 runs to 15 residues.

The chain links TRBV27 to TRBJ1-2; D unclear. Deletions cut 4 bases from V and 6 bases from J, with 6 bases between. CDR3 length: 11 residues. Germline-derived CDR1 and CDR2 are MNHEY and SMNVEV (reference sequence). The CDR3 DNA reads as TGTGCCAGCAGTTCGGGAGATGGCTACACCTTC. Translated, it gives CASSSGDGYTF.

The genes are TRBV6-1 and TRBJ2-7; 9 nucleotides line up with TRBD1. Germline V gene lookup returns CDR1 MNHNS and CDR2 SASEGT. This CDR3 spans 15 amino acids. With V trimmed by 3 bases and J by 4 bases, 7 bases remained unmatched. DNA of the CDR3: TGTGCCAGCAGTGATCTCGGGACAGGGAGGTACGAGCAGTACTTC. Amino acids: CASSDLGTGRYEQYF.

The chain recombines TRBV4-2 with TRBJ2-1; 7 positions agree with TRBD1. CDR3 length: 13 amino acids. Trimming at V came to 6 bases and at J to 6 bases, leaving 5 bases not matched to a gene. Germline CDR1 is LGHNA and CDR2 is YNFKEQ. The CDR3 protein is CASRGRQGNEQFF. The CDR3 DNA follows: TGTGCCAGCAGGGGGAGACAGGGCAATGAGCAGTTCTTC.

The V gene is TRBV5-5, the J gene TRBJ2-1; 9 positions agree with TRBD1. J was trimmed by 0 bases and V by 4 bases; bases with no gene match: 2. The CDR3 sequence is 15 residues long. Germline CDR1 reads SGHKS; CDR2 reads YYEKEE (reference sequence). CDR3 coding DNA: TGTGCCAGCAGCCCGACAGGGGGCTCCTACAATGAGCAGTTCTTC. Residues: CASSPTGGSYNEQFF. Full variable domain (missing parts from reference TRBV5-5 and TRBJ2-1): DAGVTQSPTHLIKTRGQQVTLRCSPISGHKSVSWYQQVLGQGPQFIFQYYEKEERGRGNFPDRFSARQFPNYSSELNVNALLLGDSALYLCASSPTGGSYNEQFFGPGTRLTVL.

This clone appeared a few times. The V gene is TRBV4-1, the J gene TRBJ2-7; D may be TRBD1 (5 bases). The length of the CDR3 is 14 residues. Trimming took off 1 base at V and 5 bases at J, with 12 bases between the two ends. Germline CDR1 reads MGHRA; CDR2 reads YSYEKL. The CDR3 here is CASSQAGSGNEQYF. The CDR3 DNA sequence: TGCGCCAGCAGCCAAGCAGGGTCTGGAAACGAGCAGTACTTC.

The chain joins TRBV2 to TRBJ1-2, with a tentative D call TRBD1 (5 bases). Per the germline V gene, CDR1 is SNHLY and CDR2 is FYNNEI. V lost 3 bases and J lost 8, with 13 bases in between. CDR3 length: 13 amino acids. The CDR3 loop is CASSDRVGNGYTF. The CDR3 nucleotides are TGTGCCAGCAGTGACAGGGTGGGGAACGGCTACACCTTC.